A selection of T cell receptor beta chains follows, all from one sample in a study of blood T cell repertoires in COVID-19. Clones were sequenced by immunoSEQ multiplex PCR, and TCRdb holds only the in-frame ones, with some missing. The table lists some 190,000 clones, 76% of them singletons. Sequenced material: PBMCs or T cells enriched from blood (not recorded which). The receptors were sampled from a woman in her 50s with acute COVID-19. The CDR3 runs from the conserved cysteine through the conserved F or W. The order of the fields is D gene, clone size, J gene, V gene, CDR3 protein, CDR3 DNA. D genes are given only for firm matches. Not every row has a clone size; where given, it reads once, few, many or a size class.

NA,NA,TRBJ1-5,TRBV7-2,CASSLERGNQPQHF,TGTGCCAGCAGCTTAGAGAGGGGGAATCAGCCCCAGCATTTT
NA,NA,TRBJ1-5,TRBV7-8,CASSLGGRSGWNLNQPQHF,TGTGCCAGCAGCTTAGGGGGTCGGTCAGGGTGGAACCTCAATCAGCCCCAGCATTTT
NA,NA,TRBJ2-1,TRBV6-5,CASTGGTNEQFF,TGTGCCAGCACAGGGGGGACCAATGAGCAGTTCTTC
NA,NA,TRBJ1-2,TRBV3-1/TRBV3-2,CASSQEVGGYGYTF,TGTGCCAGCAGCCAAGAGGTAGGCGGCTATGGCTACACCTTC
NA,few,TRBJ2-2,TRBV2,CASRPVRATGELFF,TGTGCCAGCAGGCCCGTCAGGGCCACCGGGGAGCTGTTTTTT
TRBD1,NA,TRBJ1-2,TRBV2,CASSARQGGYTF,TGTGCCAGCAGTGCTCGACAGGGTGGCTACACCTTC
NA,NA,TRBJ1-6,TRBV5-5,CASSPWIGDNSPLHF,TGTGCCAGCAGCCCCTGGATCGGAGACAATTCACCCCTCCACTTT
NA,NA,TRBJ2-5,TRBV13,CASSRPGSPQETQYF,TGTGCCAGCAGCAGGCCCGGGAGTCCTCAAGAGACCCAGTACTTC
TRBD1,NA,TRBJ1-1,TRBV5-1,CASSPTGDGLAFF,TGCGCCAGCAGCCCGACAGGGGATGGGTTAGCTTTCTTT
NA,NA,TRBJ1-2,TRBV6-2/TRBV6-3,CASSYGPGLPYNYGYTF,TGTGCCAGCAGTTATGGGCCAGGCCTCCCTTATAACTATGGCTACACCTTC
NA,NA,TRBJ1-2,TRBV11-2,CASSLVSYGYTF,TGTGCCAGCAGCTTAGTCTCCTATGGCTACACCTTC
NA,NA,TRBJ2-2,TRBV9,CASSADPTDYIGGELFF,TGTGCCAGCAGCGCCGATCCGACAGATTACATTGGAGGGGAGCTGTTTTTT
TRBD1,few,TRBJ1-2,TRBV28,CASSELSLQGAPNYGYTF,TGTGCCAGCAGTGAACTGTCCCTTCAGGGGGCTCCTAACTATGGCTACACCTTC
TRBD1,NA,TRBJ1-2,TRBV28,CASSLYPRGQGGYGYTF,TGTGCCAGCAGTTTATACCCCCGGGGACAGGGAGGCTATGGCTACACCTTC
NA,few,TRBJ2-4,TRBV10-1,CASSGETKNIQYF,TGCGCCAGCAGTGGGGAGACCAAAAACATTCAGTACTTC
NA,NA,TRBJ2-5,TRBV5-1,CASSFSTGSRETQYF,TGCGCCAGCAGCTTCTCAACAGGGTCTCGAGAGACCCAGTACTTC
TRBD1,NA,TRBJ2-3,TRBV27,CASSARDRNTQYF,TGTGCCAGCAGTGCCCGGGACAGAAATACGCAGTATTTT
NA,NA,TRBJ1-1,TRBV30,CAWSPVNTEAFF,TGTGCCTGGAGTCCAGTGAACACTGAAGCTTTCTTT
TRBD2,NA,TRBJ2-5,TRBV30,CAWSSGLAGSQETQYF,TGTGCCTGGAGTTCCGGGCTAGCGGGGTCCCAAGAGACCCAGTACTTC
NA,once,TRBJ1-6,TRBV30,CAWRPRRVPNNSPLHF,TGTGCCTGGAGGCCCAGGCGCGTACCTAATAATTCACCCCTCCACTTT
NA,once,TRBJ1-2,TRBV7-9,CASSPPGASGYTF,TGTGCCAGCAGCCCCCCAGGGGCTAGCGGCTACACCTTC
NA,NA,TRBJ2-5,TRBV24-1,CATSDLPGRQETQYF,TGTGCCACCAGTGATCTCCCAGGGCGACAAGAGACCCAGTACTTC